Listed below are T cell receptor beta chains from one sample, sequenced in a study of blood T cell repertoires in COVID-19. Method: immunoSEQ multiplex PCR; TCRdb's copy keeps in-frame clones and lacks some. The sample includes 150,000 to 200,000 clones, 81% of them seen just once. Sequencing was performed on PBMCs or T cells enriched from blood (not recorded which). The receptors derive from a woman in her forties with acute COVID-19. Both conserved end residues are trimmed from each CDR3. Each record gives: V gene, J gene, CDR3 protein.

TRBV30	TRBJ2-5	AWSLSATRETQY
TRBV4-1	TRBJ2-1	ASSQVTGANEQF
TRBV5-1	TRBJ2-1	ASRPAGREYNEQF
TRBV18	TRBJ1-1	ASSPRFGQNTEAF
TRBV11-2	TRBJ2-1	ASSPTAGLAAYNEQF
TRBV18	TRBJ1-2	ASSLDRGRLSGENYGYT
TRBV19	TRBJ2-1	ASSLQGAGDEQF
TRBV4-1	TRBJ1-2	ASSQDGSGGFYGYT
TRBV5-1	TRBJ2-1	ASSPLQGNDLTSGSGQF
TRBV3-1/TRBV3-2	TRBJ1-5	ASSQGSSNQPQH
TRBV2	TRBJ2-1	ASTPSGIAGDEQF
TRBV7-3	TRBJ2-2	ASSPTVGTGELF
TRBV6-5	TRBJ2-1	ASSPYTGQDQF
TRBV9	TRBJ2-3	ASSVDSLPDTQY
TRBV13	TRBJ1-6	ASRSGSGALH
TRBV19	TRBJ2-7	ASSPPGRDRGNEQY
TRBV7-9	TRBJ2-4	ASSIGQGGSLNIQY
TRBV5-6	TRBJ1-6	ASSGGTDNSPLH
TRBV27	TRBJ1-6	ASSLQYNSPLH
TRBV4-2	TRBJ2-3	ASSLGLAGGRSTDTQY
TRBV6-5	TRBJ1-2	ASTRAGADYGYT
TRBV11-2	TRBJ2-4	ASSFRGREAKNIQY
TRBV25-1	TRBJ1-6	ASGDREDNSPLH
TRBV5-4	TRBJ2-5	ASSFGAGGPYPQETQY
TRBV19	TRBJ1-2	ASSMTGVRNYGYT
TRBV19	TRBJ2-1	ASSFGGFPYNEQF